What follows is one T cell receptor (beta chain) and its context. Its target is unknown. This specimen belongs to a study of T cell responses to AZD1222 COVID-19 vaccine. Study-wide results and limits: Among the donors, most were white British and more were female, and clonal diversity was possibly underestimated. Sampled repertoires all dated from after the peak T cell response.

The table came from immunoSEQ multiplex PCR; TCRdb's copy has only in-frame clones and leaves some out. This sample has some 150,000 clones, with 85% to 90% found just once. This CDR3 has 12 residues. The germline CDR1 and CDR2 sequences are MGHDK and SYGVNS. The V end lost 1 base, the J end lost 8 bases, and 8 bases lay between the germline ends. The material sequenced was peripheral blood, taken 28 days after the second AZD1222 dose. The rearrangement joins TRBV25-1 to TRBJ1-2, with D tentatively TRBD1 (6 bases). The source is an adult who received the AZD1222 COVID-19 vaccine. The DNA of the CDR3 is TGTGCCAGCAGTGAATCCGGGGGCGGCTACACCTTC. It encodes CASSESGGGYTF.